These T cell receptor beta chains were read from a single sample in a study of Ad26.COV2.S vaccination and SARS-CoV-2 variants. Profiled with immunoSEQ multiplex PCR; TCRdb holds only in-frame clones, not every one. Of 300,000 to 400,000 clones listed, about 92% were seen once; the top ten hold under 4%. The sample consisted of peripheral blood, taken after recovery from COVID-19. The receptors come from a human donor who had recovered from COVID-19. Each CDR3 is given with its conserved first and last residue. A D gene is named only where the DNA matches it firmly. Not all rows give a size; the values are once, few, many and, for expanded clones, a class.

v_call	d_call	j_call	clone_size	cdr3_aa	cdr3_nt
TRBV6-7	.	TRBJ2-7	.	CASSYSHGTYEQYF	TGTGCCAGCAGTTACTCCCACGGGACCTACGAGCAGTACTTC
TRBV12-3/TRBV12-4	.	TRBJ1-6	.	CASSFMSGSPLHF	TGTGCCAGCAGTTTTATGTCGGGCTCACCCCTCCACTTT
TRBV19	.	TRBJ1-6	.	CASRVVAANSPLHF	TGTGCCAGTAGGGTGGTGGCGGCGAATTCACCCCTCCACTTT
TRBV7-2	.	TRBJ2-3	.	CASSLEGGAADTQYF	TGTGCCAGCAGCTTAGAAGGGGGGGCAGCAGATACGCAGTATTTT
TRBV4-3	.	TRBJ2-7	once	CASSQDIRGTYEQYF	TGCGCCAGCAGCCAAGATATTCGGGGCACCTACGAGCAGTACTTC
TRBV5-1	TRBD1	TRBJ1-2	.	CASSPSGTGDSYGYTF	TGCGCCAGCAGCCCCTCCGGGACAGGGGACTCCTATGGCTACACCTTC
TRBV12-3/TRBV12-4	TRBD1	TRBJ2-7	.	CASRGQERVWGF	TGTGCCAGCAGGGGACAGGAGAGGGTCTGGGGATTC
TRBV10-3	.	TRBJ1-1	.	CAISESGRTLDAFF	TGTGCCATCAGTGAGTCCGGACGGACGCTAGACGCTTTCTTT
TRBV11-3	TRBD2	TRBJ2-3	.	CASSLDLSGGRNTQYF	TGTGCCAGCAGCTTAGATCTAAGCGGGGGTCGGAATACGCAGTATTTT
TRBV27	TRBD1	TRBJ1-2	once	CASSLSLTGDGYTF	TGTGCCAGCAGTTTATCCCTGACAGGGGACGGCTACACCTTC
TRBV6-6	.	TRBJ2-5	.	CASSKNTKQETQYF	TGTGCCAGCAGCAAGAACACGAAACAAGAGACCCAGTACTTC
TRBV11-2	.	TRBJ2-5	.	CASSLDPYQETQYF	TGTGCCAGCAGCTTAGATCCATACCAAGAGACCCAGTACTTC
TRBV7-2	.	TRBJ1-1	.	CASSPGRGLWGIGEAFF	TGTGCCAGCAGCCCAGGGCGGGGGTTATGGGGGATCGGTGAAGCTTTCTTT
TRBV5-5	TRBD1	TRBJ1-4	.	CASRPGQGLREWDEKLFF	TGTGCCAGCAGACCAGGACAGGGTCTGCGAGAATGGGATGAAAAACTGTTTTTT
TRBV19	TRBD1	TRBJ2-2	.	CASRNAGGSNTGELFF	TGTGCCAGTAGGAACGCAGGGGGTTCGAACACCGGGGAGCTGTTTTTT
TRBV7-9	.	TRBJ2-2	.	CASSLGGIPGELFF	TGTGCCAGCAGCCTAGGAGGGATCCCCGGGGAGCTGTTTTTT
TRBV19	TRBD2	TRBJ2-3	.	CASQAGHTDTQYF	TGTGCCTCACAAGCGGGGCACACAGATACGCAGTATTTT
TRBV29-1	TRBD1	TRBJ1-1	.	CSVEDSWTGGMAFF	TGCAGCGTTGAAGATTCGTGGACAGGGGGTATGGCTTTCTTT
TRBV7-2	.	TRBJ2-1	.	CASSYGTGSNEQFF	TGTGCCAGCAGCTATGGTACGGGGTCGAATGAGCAGTTCTTC
TRBV10-3	.	TRBJ2-2	.	CAISDRLNTGELFF	TGTGCCATCAGTGATAGACTTAACACCGGGGAGCTGTTTTTT
TRBV5-6	TRBD1	TRBJ1-1	.	CASSWGTGEAFF	TGTGCCAGCAGCTGGGGGACAGGGGAAGCTTTCTTT
TRBV6-5	.	TRBJ2-2	.	CASRDTGELFF	TGTGCCAGCAGGGACACCGGGGAGCTGTTTTTT
TRBV4-3	.	TRBJ2-2	.	CASSGSWRSGELFF	TGCGCCAGCAGCGGGAGCTGGAGGTCCGGGGAGCTGTTTTTT
TRBV7-6	TRBD2	TRBJ2-7	.	CASSGGLAGSYEQYF	TGTGCCAGCAGCGGTGGACTAGCGGGGTCCTACGAGCAGTACTTC
TRBV11-2	.	TRBJ2-1	once	CASSPYNEQFF	TGTGCCAGCAGCCCTTACAATGAGCAGTTCTTC
TRBV4-2	TRBD1	TRBJ1-3	once	CASSPAGTGVNSGNTIYF	TGTGCCAGCAGCCCAGCCGGGACAGGGGTCAACTCTGGAAACACCATATATTTT
TRBV10-2	.	TRBJ1-1	.	CASSEVLMNTEAFF	TGCGCCAGCAGTGAGGTCCTGATGAACACTGAAGCTTTCTTT
TRBV4-1	TRBD1	TRBJ1-5	.	CASSPGTAYQPQHF	TGCGCCAGCAGCCCCGGGACAGCTTATCAGCCCCAGCATTTT
TRBV7-3	TRBD1	TRBJ2-2	.	CASKTGGTTGELFF	TGTGCCAGCAAGACAGGGGGGACCACCGGGGAGCTGTTTTTT
TRBV9	.	TRBJ1-1	.	CASSPISGGFGEAFF	TGTGCCAGCAGCCCCATCTCGGGGGGGTTCGGTGAAGCTTTCTTT
TRBV5-1	TRBD1	TRBJ2-2	once	CASIEPGQGSAGELFF	TGCGCCAGCATCGAACCGGGACAGGGTTCCGCCGGGGAGCTGTTTTTT
TRBV7-8	TRBD1	TRBJ2-2	.	CASSFRPGGGTGELFF	TGTGCCAGCAGCTTTCGTCCAGGGGGCGGCACCGGGGAGCTGTTTTTT
TRBV29-1	TRBD1	TRBJ1-1	.	CSVDRTGKIEAFF	TGCAGCGTTGACCGGACAGGAAAGATTGAAGCTTTCTTT
TRBV19	.	TRBJ1-5	.	CASSENREQGQPQHF	TGTGCCAGTAGCGAGAACAGGGAACAAGGTCAGCCCCAGCATTTT
TRBV27	.	TRBJ2-5	.	CASAGNQETQYF	TGTGCCAGCGCTGGGAATCAAGAGACCCAGTACTTC
TRBV6-5	TRBD1	TRBJ1-1	.	CASSYGTGATEAFF	TGTGCCAGCAGTTACGGGACAGGGGCCACTGAAGCTTTCTTT
TRBV5-1	TRBD1	TRBJ1-2	.	CASREDRGSPNYGYTF	TGCGCCAGCAGAGAGGACAGGGGGAGCCCTAACTATGGCTACACCTTC
TRBV10-3	TRBD1	TRBJ1-5	.	CAIGQGAQPQHF	TGTGCCATCGGACAGGGGGCTCAGCCCCAGCATTTT
TRBV6-5	.	TRBJ1-2	.	CASSYSSQFYGYTF	TGTGCCAGCAGTTACTCGTCACAGTTCTATGGCTACACCTTC
TRBV6-5	TRBD2	TRBJ2-1	.	CASRGNSGGDNEQFF	TGTGCCAGCAGAGGGAATAGCGGGGGCGACAATGAGCAGTTCTTC
TRBV15	TRBD2	TRBJ2-7	.	CATSRSGGIYEQYF	TGTGCCACCAGCCGTAGCGGGGGGATCTACGAGCAGTACTTC
TRBV6-4	.	TRBJ2-2	.	CASRIEGSTGELFF	TGTGCCAGCAGGATAGAAGGGTCCACCGGGGAGCTGTTTTTT
TRBV18	.	TRBJ1-5	.	CASSQDRDNQPQHF	TGTGCCAGCTCCCAAGACAGAGACAATCAGCCCCAGCATTTT
TRBV6-2/TRBV6-3	.	TRBJ1-5	few	CASSYGAGVGTQPQHF	TGTGCCAGCAGTTATGGTGCAGGGGTTGGAACACAGCCCCAGCATTTT
TRBV6-5	TRBD1	TRBJ1-4	.	CASTPGTGNEKLFF	TGTGCCAGCACTCCCGGGACAGGGAATGAAAAACTGTTTTTT
TRBV2	TRBD1	TRBJ1-1	.	CASSGQGNTEAFF	TGTGCCAGCAGTGGACAGGGGAACACTGAAGCTTTCTTT
TRBV2	.	TRBJ1-2	.	CASSERQVGYGYTF	TGTGCCAGCAGTGAACGTCAGGTCGGCTATGGCTACACCTTC
TRBV9	TRBD1	TRBJ1-1	.	CASSPRGRAEAFF	TGTGCCAGCAGCCCCAGGGGGCGTGCTGAAGCTTTCTTT
TRBV12-3/TRBV12-4	.	TRBJ1-2	.	CASSDTGSYGYTF	TGTGCCAGCAGCGATACAGGGTCATATGGCTACACCTTC
TRBV10-3	.	TRBJ2-3	.	CAIRGGVSTDTQYF	TGTGCCATCAGAGGGGGTGTAAGCACAGATACGCAGTATTTT
TRBV12-3/TRBV12-4	.	TRBJ1-4	.	CASTLGGEKLFF	TGTGCCAGCACCCTAGGGGGGGAAAAACTGTTTTTT